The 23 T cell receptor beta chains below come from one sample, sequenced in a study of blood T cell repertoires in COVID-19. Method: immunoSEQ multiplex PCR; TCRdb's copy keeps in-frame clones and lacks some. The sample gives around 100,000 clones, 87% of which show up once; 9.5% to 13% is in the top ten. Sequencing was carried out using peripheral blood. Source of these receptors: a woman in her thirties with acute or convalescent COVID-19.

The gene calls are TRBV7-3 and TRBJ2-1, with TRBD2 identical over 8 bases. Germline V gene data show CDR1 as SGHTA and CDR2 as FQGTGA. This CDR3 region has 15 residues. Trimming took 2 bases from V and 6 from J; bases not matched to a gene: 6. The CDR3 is CASSLYAGGFNEQFF. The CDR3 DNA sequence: TGTGCCAGCAGCTTATATGCGGGGGGATTCAATGAGCAGTTCTTC.

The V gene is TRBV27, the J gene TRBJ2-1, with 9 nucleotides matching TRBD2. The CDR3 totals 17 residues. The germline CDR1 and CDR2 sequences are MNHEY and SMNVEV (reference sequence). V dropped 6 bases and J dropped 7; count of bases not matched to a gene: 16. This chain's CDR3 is CASSTSWLAGTWNEQFF. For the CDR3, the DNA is TGTGCCAGCAGCACCTCCTGGCTAGCGGGGACTTGGAATGAGCAGTTCTTC.

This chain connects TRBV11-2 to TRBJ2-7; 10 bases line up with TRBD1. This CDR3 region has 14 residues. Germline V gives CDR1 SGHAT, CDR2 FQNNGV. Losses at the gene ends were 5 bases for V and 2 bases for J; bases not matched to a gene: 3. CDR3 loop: CASSTGTGAYEQYF. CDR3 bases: TGTGCCAGCAGCACTGGGACAGGGGCCTACGAGCAGTACTTC. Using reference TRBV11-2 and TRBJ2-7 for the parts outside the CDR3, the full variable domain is EAGVAQSPRYKIIEKRQSVAFWCNPISGHATLYWYQQILGQGPKLLIQFQNNGVVDDSQLPKDRFSAERLKGVDSTLKIQPAKLEDSAVYLCASSTGTGAYEQYFGPGTRLTVT.

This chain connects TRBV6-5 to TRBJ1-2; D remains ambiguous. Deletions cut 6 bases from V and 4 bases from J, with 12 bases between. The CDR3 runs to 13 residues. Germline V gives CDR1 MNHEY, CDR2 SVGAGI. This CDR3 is CASSLQNTYGYTF. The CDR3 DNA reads TGTGCCAGCAGCCTTCAGAATACCTATGGCTACACCTTC.

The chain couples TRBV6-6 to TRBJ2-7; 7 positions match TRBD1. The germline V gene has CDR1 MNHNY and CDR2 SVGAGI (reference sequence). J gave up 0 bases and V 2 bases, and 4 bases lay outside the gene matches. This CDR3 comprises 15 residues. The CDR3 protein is CASSYGAGGSYEQYF. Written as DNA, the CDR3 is TGTGCCAGCAGTTACGGGGCAGGGGGCTCCTACGAGCAGTACTTC.

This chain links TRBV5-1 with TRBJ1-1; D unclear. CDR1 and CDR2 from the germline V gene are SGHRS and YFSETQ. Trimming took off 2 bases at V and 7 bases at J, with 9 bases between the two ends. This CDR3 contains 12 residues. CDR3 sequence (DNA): TGCGCCAGCAGCTTCCCCGGGGATGAAGCTTTCTTT. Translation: CASSFPGDEAFF.

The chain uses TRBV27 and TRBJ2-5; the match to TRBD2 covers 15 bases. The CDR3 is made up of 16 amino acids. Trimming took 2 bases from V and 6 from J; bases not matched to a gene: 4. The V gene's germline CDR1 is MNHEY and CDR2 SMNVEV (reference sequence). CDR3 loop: CASSLGTSGGFQTQYF. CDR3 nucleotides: TGTGCCAGCAGTTTAGGGACTAGCGGGGGGTTTCAGACCCAGTACTTC.

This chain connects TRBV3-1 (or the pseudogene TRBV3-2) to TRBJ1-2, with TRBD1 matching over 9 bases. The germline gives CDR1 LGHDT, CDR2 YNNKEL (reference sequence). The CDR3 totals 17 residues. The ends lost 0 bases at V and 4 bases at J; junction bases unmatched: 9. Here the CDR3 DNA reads TGTGCCAGCAGCCAAGATCGCGAGACAGGGGGTTTCTATGGCTACACCTTC. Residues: CASSQDRETGGFYGYTF.

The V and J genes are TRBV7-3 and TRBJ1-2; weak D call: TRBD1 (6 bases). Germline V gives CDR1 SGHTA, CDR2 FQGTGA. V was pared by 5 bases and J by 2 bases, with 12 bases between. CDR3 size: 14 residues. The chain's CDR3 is CASSVRQENYGYTF. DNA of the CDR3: TGTGCCAGCAGCGTCCGACAGGAAAACTATGGCTACACCTTC.

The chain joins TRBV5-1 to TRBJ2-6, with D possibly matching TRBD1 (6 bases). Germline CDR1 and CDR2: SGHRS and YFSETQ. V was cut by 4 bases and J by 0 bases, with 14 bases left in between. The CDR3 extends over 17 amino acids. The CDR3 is CASSVPQQGSGANVLTF. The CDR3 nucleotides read TGCGCCAGCAGCGTTCCTCAACAGGGCTCTGGGGCCAACGTCCTGACTTTC.

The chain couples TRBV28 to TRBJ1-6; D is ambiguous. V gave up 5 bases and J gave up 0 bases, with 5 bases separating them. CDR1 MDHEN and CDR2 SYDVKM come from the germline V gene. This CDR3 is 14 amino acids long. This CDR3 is CASSPRSYNSPLHF. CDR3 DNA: TGTGCCAGCAGTCCCCGCTCCTATAATTCACCCCTCCACTTT.

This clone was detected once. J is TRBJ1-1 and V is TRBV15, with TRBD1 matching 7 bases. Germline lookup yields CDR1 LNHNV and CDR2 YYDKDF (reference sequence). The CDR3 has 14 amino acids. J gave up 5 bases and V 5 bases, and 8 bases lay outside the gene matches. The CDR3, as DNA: TGTGCCACCAGCTTACCGACAGGGAGGACTGAAGCTTTCTTT. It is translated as CATSLPTGRTEAFF.

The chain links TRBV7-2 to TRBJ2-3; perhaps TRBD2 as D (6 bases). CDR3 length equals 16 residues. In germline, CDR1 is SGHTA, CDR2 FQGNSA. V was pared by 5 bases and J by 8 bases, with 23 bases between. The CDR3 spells CASSLPRRDFLPTQYF. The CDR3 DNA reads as TGTGCCAGCAGCCTCCCCAGGCGGGACTTTCTGCCTACGCAGTATTTT.

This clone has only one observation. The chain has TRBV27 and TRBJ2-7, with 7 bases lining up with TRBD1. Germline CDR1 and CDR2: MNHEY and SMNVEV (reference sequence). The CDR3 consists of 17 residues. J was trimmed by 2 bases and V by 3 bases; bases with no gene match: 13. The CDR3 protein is CASSLHRTGQIPYEQYF. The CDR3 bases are TGTGCCAGCAGTTTGCATCGAACGGGACAGATTCCCTACGAGCAGTACTTC.

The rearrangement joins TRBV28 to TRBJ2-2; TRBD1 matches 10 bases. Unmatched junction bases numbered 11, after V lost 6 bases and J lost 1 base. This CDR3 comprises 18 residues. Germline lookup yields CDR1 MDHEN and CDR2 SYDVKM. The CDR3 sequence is CASSLVLRDRGNTGELFF. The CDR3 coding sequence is TGTGCCAGCAGCCTCGTCCTCCGGGACAGGGGGAACACCGGGGAGCTGTTTTTT. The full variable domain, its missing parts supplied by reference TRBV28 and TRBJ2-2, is DVKVTQSSRYLVKRTGEKVFLECVQDMDHENMFWYRQDPGLGLRLIYFSYDVKMKEKGDIPEGYSVSREKKERFSLILESASTNQTSMYLCASSLVLRDRGNTGELFFGEGSRLTVL.

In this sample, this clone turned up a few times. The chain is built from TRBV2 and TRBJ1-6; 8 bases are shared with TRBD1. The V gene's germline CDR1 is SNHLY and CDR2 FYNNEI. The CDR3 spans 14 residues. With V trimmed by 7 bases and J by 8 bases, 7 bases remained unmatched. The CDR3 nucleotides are TGTGCCAGCACCAAGGACAGGGAGGATTCACCCCTCCACTTT. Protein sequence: CASTKDREDSPLHF.

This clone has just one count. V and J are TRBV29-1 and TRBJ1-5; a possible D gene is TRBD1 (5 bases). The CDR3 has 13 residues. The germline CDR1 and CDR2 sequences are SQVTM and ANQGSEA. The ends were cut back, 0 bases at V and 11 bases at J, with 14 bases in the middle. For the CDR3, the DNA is TGCAGCGTTGAAGAGGCGGGAGGGGCAGCCCAGCATTTT. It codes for CSVEEAGGAAQHF.

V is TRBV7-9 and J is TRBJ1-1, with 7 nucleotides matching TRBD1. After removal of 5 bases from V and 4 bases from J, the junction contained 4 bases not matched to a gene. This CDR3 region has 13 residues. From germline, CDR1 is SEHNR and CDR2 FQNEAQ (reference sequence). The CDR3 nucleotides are TGTGCCAGCAGCCGACAGGGTTTCACTGAAGCTTTCTTT. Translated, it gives CASSRQGFTEAFF.

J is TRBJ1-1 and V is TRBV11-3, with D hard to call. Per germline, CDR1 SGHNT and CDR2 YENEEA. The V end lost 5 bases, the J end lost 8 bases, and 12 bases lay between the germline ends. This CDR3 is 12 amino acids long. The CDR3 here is CASSQLGTEAFF. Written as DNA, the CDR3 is TGTGCCAGCAGCCAGTTGGGCACCGAAGCTTTCTTT.

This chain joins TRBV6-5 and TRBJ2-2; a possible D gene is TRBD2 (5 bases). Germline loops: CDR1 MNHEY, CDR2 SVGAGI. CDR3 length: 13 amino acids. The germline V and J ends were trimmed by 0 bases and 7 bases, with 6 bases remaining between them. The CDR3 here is CASSYSEVGELFF. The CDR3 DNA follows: TGTGCCAGCAGTTACTCGGAGGTCGGGGAGCTGTTTTTT.

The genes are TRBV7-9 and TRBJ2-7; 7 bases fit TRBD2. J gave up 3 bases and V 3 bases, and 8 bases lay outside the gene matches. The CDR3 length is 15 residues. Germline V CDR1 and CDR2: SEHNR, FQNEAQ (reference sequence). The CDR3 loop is CASSFPATGGYEQYF. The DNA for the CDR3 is TGTGCCAGCAGCTTCCCGGCCACGGGAGGCTACGAGCAGTACTTC.

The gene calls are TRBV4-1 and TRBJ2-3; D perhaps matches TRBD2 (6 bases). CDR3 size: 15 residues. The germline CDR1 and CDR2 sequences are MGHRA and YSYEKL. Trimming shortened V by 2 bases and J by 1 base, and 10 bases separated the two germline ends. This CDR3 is CASSQMLAGTDTQYF. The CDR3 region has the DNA TGCGCCAGCAGCCAAATGTTAGCGGGCACAGATACGCAGTATTTT.

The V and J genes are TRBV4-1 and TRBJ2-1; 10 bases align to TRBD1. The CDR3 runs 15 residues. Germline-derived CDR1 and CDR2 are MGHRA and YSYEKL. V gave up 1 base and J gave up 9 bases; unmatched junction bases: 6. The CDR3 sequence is CASSQVPGQGGEQFF. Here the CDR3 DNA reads TGCGCCAGCAGCCAAGTCCCCGGACAGGGGGGTGAGCAGTTCTTC.